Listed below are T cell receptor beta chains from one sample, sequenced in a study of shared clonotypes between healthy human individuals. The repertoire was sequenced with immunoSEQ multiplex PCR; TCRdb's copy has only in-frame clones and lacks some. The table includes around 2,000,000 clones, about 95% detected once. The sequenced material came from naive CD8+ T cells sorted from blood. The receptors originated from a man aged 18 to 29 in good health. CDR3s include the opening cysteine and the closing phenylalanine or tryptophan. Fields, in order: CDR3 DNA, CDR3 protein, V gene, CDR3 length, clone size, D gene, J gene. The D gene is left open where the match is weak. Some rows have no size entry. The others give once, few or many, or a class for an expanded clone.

CDR3nt: TGTGCCAGCAACCATTCACCGGACTACGAGCAGTACTTC
CDR3aa: CASNHSPDYEQYF
v_gene: TRBV21-1
len: 13
abundance: NA
d_gene: NA
j_gene: TRBJ2-7

CDR3nt: TGTGCCAGCAGCTTTGAGGGAGGGCTTTACGAGCAGTACTTC
CDR3aa: CASSFEGGLYEQYF
v_gene: TRBV13
len: 14
abundance: NA
d_gene: TRBD2
j_gene: TRBJ2-7

CDR3nt: TGTGCCAGCAGTTTAGTGGGACCCACAGATACGCAGTATTTT
CDR3aa: CASSLVGPTDTQYF
v_gene: TRBV27
len: 14
abundance: NA
d_gene: NA
j_gene: TRBJ2-3

CDR3nt: TGTGCCAGCAGCTTCTCAAATGGTGAAGCTTTCTTT
CDR3aa: CASSFSNGEAFF
v_gene: TRBV5-6
len: 12
abundance: once
d_gene: NA
j_gene: TRBJ1-1

CDR3nt: TGTGCCAGCAGTAGGGGGCTCGACGATGAGCAGTTCTTC
CDR3aa: CASSRGLDDEQFF
v_gene: TRBV6-6
len: 13
abundance: NA
d_gene: TRBD1
j_gene: TRBJ2-1

CDR3nt: TGTGCCAGCAGCCAAGTAGGAAACACAGATACGCAGTATTTT
CDR3aa: CASSQVGNTDTQYF
v_gene: TRBV14
len: 14
abundance: NA
d_gene: NA
j_gene: TRBJ2-3

CDR3nt: TGTGCCAGCGGTTCGACCGGGACAGGGACCTACGAGCAGTACTTC
CDR3aa: CASGSTGTGTYEQYF
v_gene: TRBV27
len: 15
abundance: NA
d_gene: TRBD1
j_gene: TRBJ2-7

CDR3nt: TGTGCCAGCAGCACGGACAGGGTCGGGGAGACCCAGTACTTC
CDR3aa: CASSTDRVGETQYF
v_gene: TRBV28
len: 14
abundance: NA
d_gene: TRBD1
j_gene: TRBJ2-5

CDR3nt: TGTGCCAGCAGTCTTAGCGCGGGAGGCTACGAGCAGTACTTC
CDR3aa: CASSLSAGGYEQYF
v_gene: TRBV27
len: 14
abundance: NA
d_gene: TRBD2
j_gene: TRBJ2-7

CDR3nt: TGTGCCAGCAGCATCGGGACAGGGGACGGCTACACCTTC
CDR3aa: CASSIGTGDGYTF
v_gene: TRBV9
len: 13
abundance: NA
d_gene: TRBD1
j_gene: TRBJ1-2

CDR3nt: TGTGCCAGCAGCCCTGAGCGGGATACGCAGTATTTT
CDR3aa: CASSPERDTQYF
v_gene: TRBV13
len: 12
abundance: NA
d_gene: NA
j_gene: TRBJ2-3

CDR3nt: TGTGCCAGCAGTGAAGCAGGCGGAGGGTATGGCTACACCTTC
CDR3aa: CASSEAGGGYGYTF
v_gene: TRBV6-1
len: 14
abundance: NA
d_gene: NA
j_gene: TRBJ1-2

CDR3nt: TGTGCCAGCAGCTTAGCAGGGGGCCTCTCCTACGAGCAGTACTTC
CDR3aa: CASSLAGGLSYEQYF
v_gene: TRBV11-2
len: 15
abundance: NA
d_gene: TRBD1
j_gene: TRBJ2-7

CDR3nt: TGTGCCAGCAGACCCCTAAAAGGGACGGTCTCCTACGAGCAGTACTTC
CDR3aa: CASRPLKGTVSYEQYF
v_gene: TRBV27
len: 16
abundance: NA
d_gene: NA
j_gene: TRBJ2-7

CDR3nt: TGCGCCAGCAGCGCAGGGGCGGCCGGGGCCAACGTCCTGACTTTC
CDR3aa: CASSAGAAGANVLTF
v_gene: TRBV5-1
len: 15
abundance: NA
d_gene: NA
j_gene: TRBJ2-6

CDR3nt: TGTGCCAGGGAAGGGGTCCTCTACCCAGATACGCAGTATTTT
CDR3aa: CAREGVLYPDTQYF
v_gene: TRBV2
len: 14
abundance: NA
d_gene: NA
j_gene: TRBJ2-3

CDR3nt: TGTGCCAGCAGTAGGACTAGCGGGAGTTACAATGAGCAGTTCTTC
CDR3aa: CASSRTSGSYNEQFF
v_gene: TRBV7-9
len: 15
abundance: NA
d_gene: TRBD2
j_gene: TRBJ2-1

CDR3nt: TGTGCCAGCAGAGAAAAGCGGGAGGGCCTATCAGATACGCAGTATTTT
CDR3aa: CASREKREGLSDTQYF
v_gene: TRBV27
len: 16
abundance: NA
d_gene: TRBD2
j_gene: TRBJ2-3

CDR3nt: TGTGCCAGCAGTGCCGTTGGGGACTATGGCTACACCTTC
CDR3aa: CASSAVGDYGYTF
v_gene: TRBV28
len: 13
abundance: NA
d_gene: NA
j_gene: TRBJ1-2

CDR3nt: TGTGCCAGCAGCTTGGCGGGGCTGGATGAGCAGTTCTTC
CDR3aa: CASSLAGLDEQFF
v_gene: TRBV5-6
len: 13
abundance: NA
d_gene: NA
j_gene: TRBJ2-1

CDR3nt: TGTGCCAGCAGCCCGAGGGGAGGGTATGGCTACACCTTC
CDR3aa: CASSPRGGYGYTF
v_gene: TRBV9
len: 13
abundance: NA
d_gene: NA
j_gene: TRBJ1-2

CDR3nt: TGCGCCAGCAGCCAAGACCGGGGAGGCTACGAGCAGTACTTC
CDR3aa: CASSQDRGGYEQYF
v_gene: TRBV4-1
len: 14
abundance: once
d_gene: NA
j_gene: TRBJ2-7

CDR3nt: TGTGCCAGCAGCTTGACTAGCGGGGGGCCAAACAATGAGCAGTTCTTC
CDR3aa: CASSLTSGGPNNEQFF
v_gene: TRBV5-6
len: 16
abundance: NA
d_gene: TRBD2
j_gene: TRBJ2-1

CDR3nt: TGTGCCGGCGACAGTCCCCTCTATGAAAAACTGTTTTTT
CDR3aa: CAGDSPLYEKLFF
v_gene: TRBV30
len: 13
abundance: NA
d_gene: NA
j_gene: TRBJ1-4

CDR3nt: TGTGCCAGCAGCGACCGGCCAGGGCAGGCTGAAGCTTTCTTT
CDR3aa: CASSDRPGQAEAFF
v_gene: TRBV7-8
len: 14
abundance: NA
d_gene: NA
j_gene: TRBJ1-1

CDR3nt: TGTGCCAGCAGTTACGGTCCTTCCTACAATGAGCAGTTCTTC
CDR3aa: CASSYGPSYNEQFF
v_gene: TRBV5-6
len: 14
abundance: NA
d_gene: NA
j_gene: TRBJ2-1

CDR3nt: TGTGCCACCCTAAAAAAGACAGGGAACACAGATACGCAGTATTTT
CDR3aa: CATLKKTGNTDTQYF
v_gene: TRBV6-4
len: 15
abundance: NA
d_gene: TRBD1
j_gene: TRBJ2-3